This record covers a single T cell receptor (beta chain). In the authors' methods: It was from reference gene primer amplification that nucleated cell counts were estimated. TCRdb keeps only in-frame clones here, not all; method: immunoSEQ multiplex PCR. V and J calls and clone size follow that table, whereas D and trimming were derived from the DNA. The sample records over 250,000 clones, around 87% being singletons. Germline lookup yields CDR1 MNHNS and CDR2 SASEGT. Trimming shortened V by 3 bases and J by 8 bases, and 10 bases separated the two germline ends. The CDR3 length is 12 residues. This entry is derived from a study of blood T cell repertoires in COVID-19. Background on the study: The United States, Italy and Spain supplied acute and convalescent COVID-19 samples. The cDNA or gDNA used as material had been derived from T cells, B-cell-depleted T cells, or PBMCs.

The chain couples TRBV6-1 to TRBJ1-1, with D possibly TRBD1 on 6 matching bases. This receptor was taken from a woman between 35 and 50 years old who had recovered from COVID-19. Sequencing input: peripheral blood. CDR3 sequence (DNA): TGTGCCAGCAGTGAGGGGGCTTGGGAAGCTTTCTTT. Translating it yields CASSEGAWEAFF.